This T cell receptor beta chain was obtained from a study of cytomegalovirus exposure and HLA in healthy donors. With 4 bases clipped from V and 6 bases from J, the junction kept 7 bases outside the gene matches. The germline CDR1 and CDR2 sequences are SGDLS and YYNGEE. This CDR3 is 16 amino acids long. The PCR ran on 60 Vbeta and 13 Jbeta primers. Some clones are missing from TCRdb's copy, which holds only in-frame ones; the method was immunoSEQ multiplex PCR. The sample has more than 90,000 clones, roughly 68% seen once; the top ten hold around 9%. General study findings and limits: In vitro assays verified that a few CMV-associated chains recognized CMV antigens specifically.

Donors in the study were healthy people who gave bone marrow. This clone came up a few times. The antigen remains unidentified. The clonotype was recovered from a man aged 25-45 years in good health and CMV-seropositive. The sample taken for sequencing was PBMCs. The chain couples TRBV9 to TRBJ1-4; 12 nucleotides align to TRBD1. The DNA of the CDR3 is TGTGCCAGCAGCACGGGACAGGGGGCTGATCATGAAAAACTGTTTTTT. Translated, it gives CASSTGQGADHEKLFF. Complete variable domain (other parts from reference TRBV9 and TRBJ1-4): DSGVTQTPKHLITATGQRVTLRCSPRSGDLSVYWYQQSLDQGLQFLIQYYNGEERAKGNILERFSAQQFPDLHSELNLSSLELGDSALYFCASSTGQGADHEKLFFGSGTQLSVL.